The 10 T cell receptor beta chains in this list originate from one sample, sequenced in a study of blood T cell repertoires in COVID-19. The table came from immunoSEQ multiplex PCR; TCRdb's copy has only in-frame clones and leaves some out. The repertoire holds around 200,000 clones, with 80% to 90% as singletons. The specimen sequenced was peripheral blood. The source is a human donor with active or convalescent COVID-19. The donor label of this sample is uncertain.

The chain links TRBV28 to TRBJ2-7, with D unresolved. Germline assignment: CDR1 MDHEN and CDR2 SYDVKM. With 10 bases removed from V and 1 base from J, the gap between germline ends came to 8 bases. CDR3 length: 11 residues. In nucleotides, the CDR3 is TGTGCCACCACCCTATCCTACGAGCAGTACTTC. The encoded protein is CATTLSYEQYF.

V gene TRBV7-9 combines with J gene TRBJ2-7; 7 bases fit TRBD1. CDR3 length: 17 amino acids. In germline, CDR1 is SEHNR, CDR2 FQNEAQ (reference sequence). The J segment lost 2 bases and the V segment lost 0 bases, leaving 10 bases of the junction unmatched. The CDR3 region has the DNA TGTGCCAGCAGCTTAGCGACCGGGACAGTTCGGCCCTACGAGCAGTACTTC. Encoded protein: CASSLATGTVRPYEQYF.

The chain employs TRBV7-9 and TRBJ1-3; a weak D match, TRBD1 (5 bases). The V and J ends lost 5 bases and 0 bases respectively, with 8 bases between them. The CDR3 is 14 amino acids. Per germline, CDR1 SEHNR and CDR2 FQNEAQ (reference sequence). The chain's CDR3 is CASSPTVSGNTIYF. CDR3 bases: TGTGCCAGCAGCCCGACAGTCTCTGGAAACACCATATATTTT.

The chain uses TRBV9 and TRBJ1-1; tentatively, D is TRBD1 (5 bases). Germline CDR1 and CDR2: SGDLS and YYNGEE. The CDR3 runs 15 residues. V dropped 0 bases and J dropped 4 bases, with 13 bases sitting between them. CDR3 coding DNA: TGTGCCAGCAGCGTAGACCTAACGGGGGGCACTGAAGCTTTCTTT. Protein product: CASSVDLTGGTEAFF.

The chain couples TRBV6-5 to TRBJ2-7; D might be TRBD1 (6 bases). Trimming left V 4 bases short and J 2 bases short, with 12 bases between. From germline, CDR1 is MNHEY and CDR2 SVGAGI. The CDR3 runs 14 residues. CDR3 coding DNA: TGTGCCAGCAGTTTACAGGGATTTCCCTACGAGCAGTACTTC. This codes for CASSLQGFPYEQYF.

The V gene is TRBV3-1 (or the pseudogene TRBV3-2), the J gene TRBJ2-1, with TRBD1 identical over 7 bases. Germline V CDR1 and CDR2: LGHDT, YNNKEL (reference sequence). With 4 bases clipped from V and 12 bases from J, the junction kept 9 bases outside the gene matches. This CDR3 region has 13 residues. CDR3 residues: CASSLDRQGRQFF. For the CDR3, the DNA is TGTGCCAGCAGCCTCGACAGACAGGGACGGCAGTTCTTC.

The CDR3 loop reads CAWSAGTLYNEQFF. The CDR3 DNA reads TGTGCCTGGAGTGCCGGGACACTATACAATGAGCAGTTCTTC. The V gene is TRBV30, the J gene TRBJ2-1, with D possibly being TRBD1 (6 bases). Germline-derived CDR1 and CDR2 are GTSNPN and SVGIG (reference sequence). The CDR3 runs to 14 residues. With 1 base removed from V and 4 bases from J, the gap between germline ends came to 11 bases.

The CDR3 DNA reads as TGTGCCAGCAGCTTCGACGGGACAGCGAGCTCTGGAAACACCATATATTTT. Translation: CASSFDGTASSGNTIYF. The chain employs TRBV7-9 and TRBJ1-3; 7 bases map to TRBD1. The junction had 8 bases not matched to a gene; V was cut back by 3 bases and J by 0 bases. Looked up from germline, CDR1 is SEHNR and CDR2 is FQNEAQ (reference sequence). The CDR3 is 17 residues long. The full variable domain, in which reference TRBV7-9 and TRBJ1-3 provide the parts outside the CDR3, is DTGVSQNPRHKITKRGQNVTFRCDPISEHNRLYWYRQTLGQGPEFLTYFQNEAQLEKSRLLSDRFSAERPKGSFSTLEIQRTEQGDSAMYLCASSFDGTASSGNTIYFGEGSWLTVV.

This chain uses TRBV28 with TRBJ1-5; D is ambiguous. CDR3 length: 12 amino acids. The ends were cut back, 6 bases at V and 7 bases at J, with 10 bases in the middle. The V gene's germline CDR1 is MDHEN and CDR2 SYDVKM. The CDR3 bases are TGTGCCAGCAGGGCAGGCGTCCAGCCCCAGCATTTT. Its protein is CASRAGVQPQHF.

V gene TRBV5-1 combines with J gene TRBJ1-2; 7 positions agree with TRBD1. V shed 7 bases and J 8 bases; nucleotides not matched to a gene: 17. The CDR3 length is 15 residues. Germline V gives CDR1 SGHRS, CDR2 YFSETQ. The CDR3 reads CASHPSPGQVRGYTF. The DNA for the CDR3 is TGCGCCAGCCACCCTTCACCAGGACAGGTTAGAGGCTACACCTTC.